Listed below are T cell receptor beta chains from one sample, sequenced in a study of PD-L1 blockade in urothelial cancer. The table came from immunoSEQ multiplex PCR; TCRdb's copy has only in-frame clones and leaves some out. Of 40,000 to 45,000 clones in the sample, more than 75% were seen once. Sequencing was performed on PBMCs, taken around atezolizumab (anti-PD-L1) treatment. Receptors originate from a woman aged 55 to 70 with urothelial cancer. Both conserved end residues are part of each CDR3. D genes are given only for firm matches. Only some rows state a clone size, as once, few, many or a class for expanded clones.

clone_size: -; j_call: TRBJ2-6; v_call: TRBV7-9; d_call: -; cdr3_aa: CASSFKRVGQNSGANVLTF; cdr3_nt: TGTGCCAGCAGCTTCAAGAGGGTGGGACAAAACTCTGGGGCCAACGTCCTGACTTTC
clone_size: -; j_call: TRBJ2-2; v_call: TRBV7-9; d_call: TRBD2; cdr3_aa: CASTDLAGGFTGELFF; cdr3_nt: TGTGCCAGCACCGACCTAGCGGGAGGGTTCACCGGGGAGCTGTTTTTT
clone_size: -; j_call: TRBJ1-2; v_call: TRBV2; d_call: -; cdr3_aa: CASTIRANYGYTF; cdr3_nt: TGTGCCAGCACTATCAGGGCCAACTATGGCTACACCTTC
clone_size: -; j_call: TRBJ2-7; v_call: TRBV7-2; d_call: TRBD1; cdr3_aa: CASSQHRGAYEQYF; cdr3_nt: TGTGCCAGCAGCCAACACAGGGGGGCCTACGAGCAGTACTTC
clone_size: -; j_call: TRBJ1-3; v_call: TRBV19; d_call: -; cdr3_aa: CASTVLAGLGQINTIYF; cdr3_nt: TGTGCCAGTACCGTCCTGGCAGGACTCGGGCAAATCAACACCATATATTTT
clone_size: -; j_call: TRBJ2-7; v_call: TRBV7-8; d_call: TRBD2; cdr3_aa: CASSGAGGSSYEQYF; cdr3_nt: TGTGCCAGCAGCGGGGCAGGCGGGAGCAGTTACGAGCAGTACTTC
clone_size: -; j_call: TRBJ2-7; v_call: TRBV19; d_call: TRBD2; cdr3_aa: CASSPPGLAGGYEQYF; cdr3_nt: TGTGCCAGTAGTCCCCCGGGACTAGCGGGTGGGTACGAGCAGTACTTC
clone_size: -; j_call: TRBJ1-5; v_call: TRBV4-1; d_call: TRBD1; cdr3_aa: CASSQQPGTGSNQPQHF; cdr3_nt: TGCGCCAGCAGCCAGCAACCTGGGACAGGGAGCAATCAGCCCCAGCATTTT
clone_size: -; j_call: TRBJ2-7; v_call: TRBV28; d_call: TRBD1; cdr3_aa: CASSLSDRVGEQYF; cdr3_nt: TGTGCCAGCAGTTTATCGGACAGGGTTGGCGAGCAGTACTTC
clone_size: -; j_call: TRBJ1-6; v_call: TRBV5-5; d_call: -; cdr3_aa: CASSLFRNSPLHF; cdr3_nt: TGTGCCAGCAGCCTCTTCCGGAATTCACCCCTCCACTTT
clone_size: -; j_call: TRBJ2-2; v_call: TRBV9; d_call: -; cdr3_aa: CASSVGGGRNTGELFF; cdr3_nt: TGTGCCAGCAGCGTAGGGGGGGGGCGGAACACCGGGGAGCTGTTTTTT
clone_size: -; j_call: TRBJ2-3; v_call: TRBV5-6; d_call: TRBD2; cdr3_aa: CASSIPLAGGADTQYF; cdr3_nt: TGTGCCAGCAGCATCCCACTAGCGGGGGGCGCAGATACGCAGTATTTT
clone_size: few; j_call: TRBJ1-1; v_call: TRBV12-5; d_call: -; cdr3_aa: CASGLETGFTEAFF; cdr3_nt: TGTGCTAGTGGTCTCGAAACAGGGTTTACTGAAGCTTTCTTT
clone_size: -; j_call: TRBJ2-5; v_call: TRBV6-5; d_call: TRBD1; cdr3_aa: CASRNRGTVETQYF; cdr3_nt: TGTGCCAGCAGAAACAGGGGGACCGTGGAGACCCAGTACTTC
clone_size: -; j_call: TRBJ2-1; v_call: TRBV4-1; d_call: -; cdr3_aa: CASSPPSVFNEQFF; cdr3_nt: TGCGCCAGCAGCCCTCCTAGCGTTTTCAATGAGCAGTTCTTC
clone_size: few; j_call: TRBJ2-3; v_call: TRBV18; d_call: -; cdr3_aa: CASSPPSVSTDTQYF; cdr3_nt: TGTGCCAGCTCACCACCGAGCGTTAGCACAGATACGCAGTATTTT
clone_size: -; j_call: TRBJ2-1; v_call: TRBV5-4; d_call: -; cdr3_aa: CASTLGGAGLSYNEQFF; cdr3_nt: TGTGCCAGCACCCTGGGGGGGGCGGGGCTATCCTACAATGAGCAGTTCTTC
clone_size: -; j_call: TRBJ2-1; v_call: TRBV7-2; d_call: TRBD1; cdr3_aa: CASSFVGTGAYEQFF; cdr3_nt: TGTGCCAGCAGCTTCGTGGGGACAGGGGCTTATGAGCAGTTCTTC
clone_size: -; j_call: TRBJ2-2; v_call: TRBV29-1; d_call: -; cdr3_aa: CSVVPLSGELFF; cdr3_nt: TGCAGCGTTGTCCCCCTGTCCGGGGAGCTGTTTTTT
clone_size: -; j_call: TRBJ2-7; v_call: TRBV5-8; d_call: TRBD1; cdr3_aa: CASSPTGQARNEQYF; cdr3_nt: TGTGCCAGCAGCCCGACAGGGCAGGCTCGAAACGAGCAGTACTTC
clone_size: -; j_call: TRBJ2-7; v_call: TRBV14; d_call: -; cdr3_aa: CASSQRSIGFYEQYF; cdr3_nt: TGTGCCAGCAGCCAAAGGAGCATCGGGTTTTACGAGCAGTACTTC
clone_size: -; j_call: TRBJ2-6; v_call: TRBV25-1; d_call: -; cdr3_aa: CASSQAGSGANVLTF; cdr3_nt: TGTGCCAGCAGCCAGGCGGGGTCCGGGGCCAACGTCCTGACTTTC
clone_size: -; j_call: TRBJ2-7; v_call: TRBV9; d_call: TRBD1; cdr3_aa: CASSEQGTGDEQYF; cdr3_nt: TGTGCCAGCAGCGAACAGGGGACCGGGGACGAGCAGTACTTC
clone_size: once; j_call: TRBJ2-3; v_call: TRBV11-2; d_call: TRBD1; cdr3_aa: CASSLAGQGIDTQYF; cdr3_nt: TGTGCCAGCAGCTTAGCCGGACAGGGGATAGATACGCAGTATTTT
clone_size: -; j_call: TRBJ1-5; v_call: TRBV19; d_call: -; cdr3_aa: CASSPPTGFNQPQHF; cdr3_nt: TGTGCCAGTAGTCCCCCCACAGGGTTCAATCAGCCCCAGCATTTT
clone_size: -; j_call: TRBJ2-7; v_call: TRBV15; d_call: TRBD2; cdr3_aa: CATSRASGTSGTPPYF; cdr3_nt: TGTGCCACCAGCAGAGCCTCCGGGACTAGCGGGACTCCCCCTTACTTC
clone_size: many; j_call: TRBJ2-7; v_call: TRBV6-5; d_call: TRBD2; cdr3_aa: CASRAGGLGSYEQYF; cdr3_nt: TGTGCCAGCAGAGCGGGGGGGCTAGGTTCCTACGAGCAGTACTTC
clone_size: -; j_call: TRBJ2-1; v_call: TRBV27; d_call: -; cdr3_aa: CASSLKGTIYNEQFF; cdr3_nt: TGTGCCAGCAGTTTAAAGGGGACAATTTACAATGAGCAGTTCTTC
clone_size: few; j_call: TRBJ2-7; v_call: TRBV18; d_call: -; cdr3_aa: CASSPPNRARVGEQYF; cdr3_nt: TGTGCCAGCTCACCACCGAACAGGGCTCGGGTTGGCGAGCAGTACTTC
clone_size: -; j_call: TRBJ1-1; v_call: TRBV27; d_call: -; cdr3_aa: CASSPLRTGIVTEAFF; cdr3_nt: TGTGCCAGCAGTCCCCTCCGAACAGGGATTGTCACTGAAGCTTTCTTT
clone_size: -; j_call: TRBJ2-7; v_call: TRBV28; d_call: TRBD2; cdr3_aa: CASSDKTSGNSYEQYF; cdr3_nt: TGTGCCAGCAGTGATAAGACTAGCGGGAACTCCTACGAGCAGTACTTC
clone_size: -; j_call: TRBJ1-5; v_call: TRBV23-1; d_call: -; cdr3_aa: CASSPLGPNSNQPQHF; cdr3_nt: TGCGCCAGCAGTCCCTTGGGGCCAAACAGCAATCAGCCCCAGCATTTT
clone_size: -; j_call: TRBJ2-2; v_call: TRBV5-1; d_call: -; cdr3_aa: CASSLERTGELFF; cdr3_nt: TGCGCCAGCAGCTTGGAGAGAACCGGGGAGCTGTTTTTT
clone_size: few; j_call: TRBJ2-1; v_call: TRBV4-3; d_call: TRBD2; cdr3_aa: CASSWGLAGGLNNEQFF; cdr3_nt: TGCGCCAGCAGCTGGGGACTAGCGGGGGGGCTCAACAATGAGCAGTTCTTC
clone_size: -; j_call: TRBJ2-7; v_call: TRBV7-2; d_call: -; cdr3_aa: CASSFSTSISYEQYF; cdr3_nt: TGTGCCAGCAGCTTTTCTACTAGCATCTCCTACGAGCAGTACTTC
clone_size: -; j_call: TRBJ2-7; v_call: TRBV19; d_call: TRBD1; cdr3_aa: CASSFAGTGGEYEQYF; cdr3_nt: TGTGCCAGTAGTTTTGCCGGGACAGGGGGCGAGTACGAGCAGTACTTC
clone_size: -; j_call: TRBJ1-4; v_call: TRBV4-1; d_call: TRBD1; cdr3_aa: CASSPTTGTNEKLFF; cdr3_nt: TGCGCCAGCAGCCCAACGACAGGGACTAATGAAAAACTGTTTTTT
clone_size: -; j_call: TRBJ1-5; v_call: TRBV7-2; d_call: -; cdr3_aa: CASSIDRIQPQHF; cdr3_nt: TGTGCCAGCAGCATTGACAGAATTCAGCCCCAGCATTTT
clone_size: -; j_call: TRBJ2-1; v_call: TRBV4-1; d_call: -; cdr3_aa: CASSLSRDFSYNEQFF; cdr3_nt: TGCGCCAGCAGCCTGTCCCGGGACTTCTCTTACAATGAGCAGTTCTTC
clone_size: -; j_call: TRBJ2-2; v_call: TRBV15; d_call: TRBD1; cdr3_aa: CATSRDRGTGILNTGELFF; cdr3_nt: TGTGCCACCAGCAGAGATCGCGGGACAGGGATACTGAACACCGGGGAGCTGTTTTTT
clone_size: -; j_call: TRBJ2-1; v_call: TRBV5-4; d_call: TRBD2; cdr3_aa: CATSGASGSTNEQFF; cdr3_nt: TGTGCCACCTCCGGGGCTAGCGGGAGTACGAATGAGCAGTTCTTC
clone_size: -; j_call: TRBJ2-7; v_call: TRBV7-9; d_call: -; cdr3_aa: CASSLAGGSSGATREQYF; cdr3_nt: TGTGCCAGCAGCTTAGCGGGGGGCTCGAGCGGGGCAACAAGGGAGCAGTACTTC
clone_size: -; j_call: TRBJ2-1; v_call: TRBV28; d_call: -; cdr3_aa: CASTPNRYNEQFF; cdr3_nt: TGTGCCAGCACCCCTAATCGTTACAATGAGCAGTTCTTC
clone_size: -; j_call: TRBJ2-7; v_call: TRBV6-6; d_call: TRBD1; cdr3_aa: CASSLPPGQGFYEQYF; cdr3_nt: TGTGCCAGCAGTTTACCACCGGGACAGGGGTTCTACGAGCAGTACTTC